This note documents a single TCR beta chain sequence. This clonotype was seen a single time. The specificity of this receptor is unknown. Qualities for individual bases were not recorded, and no much larger clone is one base off. For CDR1 and CDR2, the germline V gene (reference sequence) lists LGHDT and YNNKEL. There are 19 amino acids in the CDR3, from cysteine to phenylalanine inclusive. CDR3 DNA is the only sequence kept; it has 57 bases, read in frame from the first base. V lost 4 bases and J lost 5 bases; the stretch between them is 27 bases long. This sample is part of a study of CD8 T cells in ankylosing spondylitis (dated by TCRdb to about 2017). Regarding the research as a whole: T cell receptor beta repertoires were profiled in healthy donors and ankylosing spondylitis patients so that disease-linked TCR variants could be found. The whole study cohort included over a hundred healthy donors and roughly 24 ankylosing spondylitis patients. Peripheral blood samples were taken, and synovial fluid was additionally collected from ankylosing spondylitis patients. Study-wide findings and limitations: The disease-linked clones were reported to be significantly enriched in matched synovial fluid samples from ankylosing spondylitis patients. A TCR beta motif of roughly 8 highly homologous amino acid variants appeared characteristic of blood from ankylosing spondylitis patients. In peripheral blood, the disease-linked clones were found at relatively low frequencies and had a CD8+ phenotype. Some TCR beta motif variants had previously been reported in synovial fluid and blood of reactive arthritis patients, which suggested common disease-initiation mechanisms.

TCRdb names Illumina HiSeq 2500 as the instrument used. TCR beta libraries were prepared by quantitative 5'-RACE with molecular barcodes. Regarding the original processing steps: A new computational method based on a probabilistic model of VDJ rearrangement was used to identify disease-linked TCR variants. TCRdb ran its own pipeline on the public reads, namely fastp trimming at Q25 and MiXCR clone calling, and kept in-frame beta chains. Identical CDR3 protein sequences are pooled into one entry, listed with their most common genes and DNA. The V and J calls and clone size are TCRdb's, not the authors'. The sample table shows about 360,000 distinct CDR3 sequences, and 20% are seen once. The leading ten clones occupy 13% of the sample.

The receptor comes from a male donor with ankylosing spondylitis or in good health (not recorded which). The sample consisted of blood, either unsorted or a sorted T cell fraction (not recorded which). The chain links TRBV3-1 with TRBJ2-1; perhaps TRBD1 is the D gene, with 6 bases matching. CDR3 sequence: CASSPRWSFGDTTDNEQFF. The DNA is TGTGCCAGCAGCCCTCGGTGGAGTTTCGGGGACACAACAGACAATGAGCAGTTCTTC.